A single sample is the source of the 31 T cell receptor beta chains below, sequenced in a study of T cell responses to AZD1222 COVID-19 vaccine. This table comes from immunoSEQ multiplex PCR, and its TCRdb copy is limited to in-frame clones, with some not included. The sample lists 100,000 to 150,000 clones; more than 80% were seen once. Sequencing was performed on peripheral blood, taken on day 0 of AZD1222 vaccination. The receptors come from an adult in good health.

The chain is built from TRBV6-5 and TRBJ2-1, with TRBD1 matching over 9 bases. This CDR3 has 14 residues. Per germline, CDR1 MNHEY and CDR2 SVGAGI. V lost 4 bases, J lost 8 bases, and 6 bases stayed unmatched. This CDR3 reads CASSSTRDRDEQFF. The CDR3 DNA sequence: TGTGCCAGCAGTTCAACCCGGGACAGGGATGAGCAGTTCTTC.

The chain employs TRBV7-9 and TRBJ2-5; 12 bases are a match to TRBD1. V shed 4 bases, J shed 5 bases, and the junction held 2 bases outside the gene matches. Germline V gene lookup returns CDR1 SEHNR and CDR2 FQNEAQ (reference sequence). The CDR3 totals 14 residues. The CDR3 is CASSSGTGGETQYF. The DNA for the CDR3 is TGTGCCAGCAGCTCCGGGACAGGGGGCGAGACCCAGTACTTC.

This chain connects TRBV5-1 to TRBJ2-2, with TRBD1 identical over 7 bases. Trimming took 3 bases from V and 2 from J; bases not matched to a gene: 4. The CDR3 is made up of 15 amino acids. From germline, CDR1 is SGHRS and CDR2 YFSETQ. The CDR3 DNA follows: TGCGCCAGCAGCTACAGACAGGGTAACACCGGGGAGCTGTTTTTT. This sequence encodes CASSYRQGNTGELFF.

The V and J genes are TRBV24-1 and TRBJ1-3; D is unresolved. Germline V gene lookup returns CDR1 KGHDR and CDR2 SFDVKD. V was clipped by 3 bases and J by 0 bases, with 2 bases between them. The CDR3 is 13 residues long. The CDR3 sequence is CATSDSSGNTIYF. CDR3 in DNA: TGTGCCACCAGTGATAGCTCTGGAAACACCATATATTTT.

The chain uses TRBV13 and TRBJ1-5; 9 bases are shared with TRBD1. The junction had 3 bases not matched to a gene; V was cut back by 0 bases and J by 6 bases. The CDR3 spans 15 residues. CDR1 and CDR2 (germline): PRHDT, FYEKMQ (reference sequence). The CDR3 region is CASSLGGQGGQPQHF. The CDR3 nucleotides are TGTGCCAGCAGCTTAGGGGGACAGGGAGGTCAGCCCCAGCATTTT.

On this clone itself: At one of its ends the junction is not consistent with the germline gene, which may arise from a read error. The chain employs TRBV5-5 and TRBJ2-1; 7 bases align to TRBD1. CDR3 length equals 13 residues. Germline V gives CDR1 SGHKS, CDR2 YYEKEE (reference sequence). The DNA of the CDR3 is TGTGCCAGCAGCCCAACAGGGGTTCTATTTAGGATCTTC. Translation: CASSPTGVLFRIF.

The chain couples TRBV6-5 to TRBJ1-2; TRBD1 aligns across 9 bases. The CDR3 is made up of 13 amino acids. V lost 7 bases, J lost 8 bases, and 8 bases stayed unmatched. Germline values: CDR1 MNHEY, CDR2 SVGAGI. Written as DNA, the CDR3 is TGTGCCAGCAACAGGGGACAGGGTAACGGCTACACCTTC. Translated: CASNRGQGNGYTF.

The chain recombines TRBV19 with TRBJ2-6; no definite D call. CDR3 length: 15 amino acids. The germline V and J ends were trimmed by 2 bases and 0 bases, with 5 bases remaining between them. Germline CDR1 LNHDA, CDR2 SQIVND (reference sequence). CDR3 amino acids: CASSITLSGANVLTF. In nucleotides, the CDR3 is TGTGCCAGTAGTATAACCCTCTCTGGGGCCAACGTCCTGACTTTC.

The rearrangement links TRBV2 to TRBJ1-6; D is ambiguous. Trimming took 6 bases from V and 5 from J, leaving 11 bases between them. This CDR3 region has 14 residues. Germline values: CDR1 SNHLY, CDR2 FYNNEI. CDR3 in amino acids: CASSLSSDNSPLHF. The CDR3 bases are TGTGCCAGCAGCCTGTCGTCAGATAATTCACCCCTCCACTTT.

V gene TRBV19 combines with J gene TRBJ1-2; D is possibly TRBD1 (6 bases). The ends were cut back, 7 bases at V and 4 bases at J, with 25 bases in the middle. CDR1 is LNHDA, CDR2 SQIVND, per germline (reference sequence). The CDR3 is 17 residues long. The CDR3 is CASTNGAGGGFGYGYTF. Here the CDR3 DNA reads TGTGCCAGTACCAATGGGGCAGGTGGGGGCTTCGGCTATGGCTACACCTTC.

The rearrangement joins TRBV19 to TRBJ2-2, with D tentatively TRBD1 (5 bases). The CDR3 length is 16 residues. V was shortened by 2 bases and J by 4 bases, with 14 bases between the two germline ends. CDR1 is LNHDA, CDR2 SQIVND, per germline (reference sequence). CDR3 loop: CASSIQAGMGTGELFF. CDR3 nucleotides: TGTGCCAGTAGTATACAGGCAGGGATGGGCACCGGGGAGCTGTTTTTT.

This chain links TRBV18 with TRBJ2-2, with 9 bases lining up with TRBD1. The V segment lost 4 bases and the J segment 9 bases; nucleotides outside the gene matches: 9. Germline CDR1 reads KGHSH; CDR2 reads LQKENI. There are 15 residues in the CDR3. The CDR3 DNA follows: TGTGCCAGCTCACAAACCGGGACAGGGCACCGGGAGCTGTTTTTT. It encodes CASSQTGTGHRELFF. The entire variable domain, with the rest obtained from reference TRBV18 and TRBJ2-2, is as follows: NAGVMQNPRHLVRRRGQEARLRCSPMKGHSHVYWYRQLPEEGLKFMVYLQKENIIDESGMPKERFSAEFPKEGPSILRIQQVVRGDSAAYFCASSQTGTGHRELFFGEGSRLTVL.

The rearrangement links TRBV5-5 to TRBJ2-3; D is undetermined. V lost 3 bases and J lost 2, with 4 bases in between. CDR1 is SGHKS, CDR2 YYEKEE, per germline (reference sequence). CDR3 length: 12 residues. The CDR3: CASSYPTDTQYF. The CDR3 DNA follows: TGTGCCAGCAGCTATCCCACAGATACGCAGTATTTT.

This chain connects TRBV6-1 to TRBJ1-3; 7 nucleotides match TRBD1. Germline lookup yields CDR1 MNHNS and CDR2 SASEGT. This CDR3 spans 14 amino acids. V shed 1 base and J 8 bases; nucleotides not matched to a gene: 5. DNA for the CDR3: TGTGCCAGCAGTGAAGTGGCCAGGGGGTACACCATATATTTT. Amino acids: CASSEVARGYTIYF.

V gene TRBV2 combines with J gene TRBJ2-3, with TRBD2 identical over 7 bases. The CDR3 is 15 amino acids. Germline CDR1 SNHLY, CDR2 FYNNEI. V lost 7 bases, J lost 0 bases, and 7 bases stayed unmatched. CDR3 residues: CASMGGVLSTDTQYF. CDR3 sequence (DNA): TGTGCCAGCATGGGAGGGGTCCTTAGCACAGATACGCAGTATTTT.

The V call is TRBV12-3 or TRBV12-4, the J call TRBJ1-5; no clear D. This CDR3 is built from 12 residues. V lost 4 bases to trimming and J lost 4 bases, with 5 bases between them. The CDR3 DNA follows: TGTGCCAGCAGTTCCCCGAATCAGCCCCAGCATTTT. Its translation: CASSSPNQPQHF.

This sequence joins TRBV5-1 and TRBJ1-1; D is perhaps TRBD1 (6 bases). Germline V gene sequence: CDR1 SGHRS, CDR2 YFSETQ. The CDR3 has 18 amino acids. Trimming removed 0 bases from V and 3 bases from J, with 21 bases in between. As DNA, the CDR3 is TGCGCCAGCAGCTTGGGAACGGGCGGATGGGGGGCGGACACTGAAGCTTTCTTT. Translated, it gives CASSLGTGGWGADTEAFF.

The rearrangement links TRBV6-5 to TRBJ1-3; tentative D call: TRBD1 (5 bases). Trimming shortened V by 3 bases and J by 0 bases, and 12 bases separated the two germline ends. CDR1 and CDR2 (germline): MNHEY, SVGAGI. The CDR3 runs 16 residues. The CDR3 sequence is CASSYQGLSSGNTIYF. As DNA, the CDR3 is TGTGCCAGCAGTTATCAGGGCCTGAGCTCTGGAAACACCATATATTTT.

The CDR3 here is CASSQAGGMWNEQFF. The DNA for the CDR3 is TGTGCCAGCAGCCAAGCGGGGGGAATGTGGAATGAGCAGTTCTTC. The chain combines TRBV3-1 (or the pseudogene TRBV3-2) with TRBJ2-1; the match to TRBD2 covers 7 bases. The CDR3 consists of 15 residues. The trim removed 1 base at V and 7 bases at J, leaving 7 bases unmatched. Germline V gene sequence: CDR1 LGHDT, CDR2 YNNKEL (reference sequence).

This clone was counted once. The chain links TRBV5-1 to TRBJ2-7, with D possibly TRBD2 on 5 matching bases. Germline V gene sequence: CDR1 SGHRS, CDR2 YFSETQ. Trimming removed 0 bases at V and 7 bases at J, with 17 bases between. The CDR3 is 15 residues long. Written as DNA, the CDR3 is TGCGCCAGCAGCTTGGATACGAAGAGGGTGTGGGAGCAGTACTTC. It specifies CASSLDTKRVWEQYF.

The chain couples TRBV18 to TRBJ1-1, with unresolved D. Germline V gene data show CDR1 as KGHSH and CDR2 as LQKENI. Trimming stripped 6 bases from V and 0 bases from J, with 14 bases between. This CDR3 region has 15 residues. In DNA, the CDR3 is TGTGCCAGCTCCGGGGATCGGACTATGAACACTGAAGCTTTCTTT. It yields the protein CASSGDRTMNTEAFF.

The chain couples TRBV28 to TRBJ1-4; D ambiguous. The CDR3 consists of 14 residues. Germline CDR1 MDHEN, CDR2 SYDVKM. Trimming cost V 6 bases and J 0 bases, with 8 bases left between them. Here the CDR3 reads CASRVVATNEKLFF. In DNA, the CDR3 is TGTGCCAGCAGAGTCGTTGCAACTAATGAAAAACTGTTTTTT.

The V gene is TRBV19, the J gene TRBJ1-2; 7 bases map to TRBD1. This CDR3 spans 17 amino acids. CDR1 LNHDA and CDR2 SQIVND come from the germline V gene (reference sequence). V shed 7 bases, J shed 8 bases, and the junction held 22 bases outside the gene matches. The CDR3 region is CASTKGAGFLLDTGYTF. The CDR3 bases are TGTGCCAGTACCAAGGGGGCAGGGTTCCTCCTGGATACGGGCTACACCTTC.

The chain carries TRBV29-1 and TRBJ2-1; 7 nucleotides align to TRBD2. This CDR3 contains 13 residues. CDR1 is SQVTM and CDR2 is ANQGSEA in the germline V gene. V was clipped by 4 bases and J by 2 bases; unmatched bases: 2. CDR3 DNA sequence: TGCAGCGTTGGCGGGGGAACCTACAATGAGCAGTTCTTC. It codes for CSVGGGTYNEQFF.

V gene TRBV5-1 combines with J gene TRBJ1-5; 7 bases align to TRBD1. In germline, CDR1 is SGHRS, CDR2 YFSETQ. V lost 3 bases, J lost 4 bases, and 7 bases stayed unmatched. The CDR3 has 15 amino acids. CDR3 sequence reads: CASSSTGQTNQPQHF. The CDR3 DNA is TGCGCCAGCAGCTCTACGGGACAGACTAATCAGCCCCAGCATTTT.

The chain combines TRBV2 with TRBJ1-5, with D possibly TRBD1 on 5 matching bases. V shed 1 base and J shed 4 bases, with 11 bases lying between them. The CDR3 length is 15 residues. CDR1 is SNHLY and CDR2 is FYNNEI in the germline V gene. CDR3 sequence (DNA): TGTGCCAGCAGTGAAGATGCAGGGCGGAATCAGCCCCAGCATTTT. Amino acid sequence: CASSEDAGRNQPQHF. Drawing the rest from reference TRBV2 and TRBJ1-5, the complete variable domain is EPEVTQTPSHQVTQMGQEVILRCVPISNHLYFYWYRQILGQKVEFLVSFYNNEISEKSEIFDDQFSVERPDGSNFTLKIRSTKLEDSAMYFCASSEDAGRNQPQHFGDGTRLSIL.

Points on this clone: The junction departs from germline at one end; a sequencing error may be responsible. The chain has TRBV3-1 (or the pseudogene TRBV3-2) and TRBJ2-7; 7 bases are shared with TRBD1. The germline CDR1 and CDR2 sequences are LGHDT and YNNKEL (reference sequence). This CDR3 spans 13 amino acids. The CDR3 loop is CASSQVSDRAPHF. The CDR3 nucleotides read TGTGCCAGCAGCCAAGTCAGCGACAGGGCGCCACACTTC.

The chain couples TRBV9 to TRBJ1-2, with TRBD1 matching 8 bases. V gave up 3 bases and J gave up 5 bases; unmatched junction bases: 9. The germline CDR1 and CDR2 sequences are SGDLS and YYNGEE. CDR3 length equals 15 residues. The CDR3 here is CASSGRPGQVYGYTF. CDR3 in DNA: TGTGCCAGCAGCGGACGTCCGGGACAGGTTTATGGCTACACCTTC.

The CDR3 DNA reads as TGTGCCAGCAGTTACGGGTCTGGGGCCAACGTCCTGACTTTC. Amino acids: CASSYGSGANVLTF. The genes are TRBV6-2 or TRBV6-3 and TRBJ2-6; D is uncertain. V lost 2 bases and J 1 base, leaving 3 bases between the germline ends. The CDR3 runs to 14 residues. Germline V lookup: CDR1 MNHEY, CDR2 SVGEGT.

CDR3 in DNA: TGCGCCAGCAGCTTGTTTGGACAGAACACTGAAGCTTTCTTT. Its protein is CASSLFGQNTEAFF. The chain is built from TRBV5-1 and TRBJ1-1; D possibly corresponds to TRBD1 (5 bases). The ends were cut back, 1 base at V and 1 base at J, with 8 bases in the middle. From germline, CDR1 is SGHRS and CDR2 YFSETQ. The CDR3 totals 14 residues. The variable domain in full, completed from reference TRBV5-1 and TRBJ1-1, reads KAGVTQTPRYLIKTRGQQVTLSCSPISGHRSVSWYQQTPGQGLQFLFEYFSETQRNKGNFPGRFSGRQFSNSRSEMNVSTLELGDSALYLCASSLFGQNTEAFFGQGTRLTVV.

V gene TRBV5-1 combines with J gene TRBJ1-1; a weak D match, TRBD1 (5 bases). V was trimmed by 2 bases and J by 6 bases, leaving 11 bases between them. CDR1 is SGHRS and CDR2 is YFSETQ in the germline V gene. This CDR3 has 13 amino acids. The CDR3 is CASSFGLGAEAFF. Here the CDR3 DNA reads TGCGCCAGCAGCTTTGGGTTGGGGGCTGAAGCTTTCTTT. The full variable domain, in which reference TRBV5-1 and TRBJ1-1 provide the parts outside the CDR3, is KAGVTQTPRYLIKTRGQQVTLSCSPISGHRSVSWYQQTPGQGLQFLFEYFSETQRNKGNFPGRFSGRQFSNSRSEMNVSTLELGDSALYLCASSFGLGAEAFFGQGTRLTVV.